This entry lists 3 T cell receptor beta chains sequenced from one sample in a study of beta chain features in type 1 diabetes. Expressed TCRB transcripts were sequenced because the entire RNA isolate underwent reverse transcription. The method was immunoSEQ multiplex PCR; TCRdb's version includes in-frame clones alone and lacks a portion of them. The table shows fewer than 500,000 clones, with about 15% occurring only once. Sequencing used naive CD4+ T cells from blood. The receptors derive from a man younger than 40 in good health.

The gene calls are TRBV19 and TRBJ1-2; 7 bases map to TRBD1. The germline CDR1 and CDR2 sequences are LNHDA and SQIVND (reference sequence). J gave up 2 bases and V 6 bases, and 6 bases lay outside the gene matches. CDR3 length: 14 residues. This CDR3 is CASSLDRANYGYTF. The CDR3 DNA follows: TGTGCCAGTAGCCTTGACAGGGCGAACTATGGCTACACCTTC.

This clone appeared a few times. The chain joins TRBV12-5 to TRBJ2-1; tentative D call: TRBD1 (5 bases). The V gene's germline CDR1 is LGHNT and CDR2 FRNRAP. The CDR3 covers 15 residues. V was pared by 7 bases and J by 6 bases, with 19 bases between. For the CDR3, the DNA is TGTGCTAGTGACCCACCCGACAGATTGGTCAATGAGCAGTTCTTC. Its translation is CASDPPDRLVNEQFF.

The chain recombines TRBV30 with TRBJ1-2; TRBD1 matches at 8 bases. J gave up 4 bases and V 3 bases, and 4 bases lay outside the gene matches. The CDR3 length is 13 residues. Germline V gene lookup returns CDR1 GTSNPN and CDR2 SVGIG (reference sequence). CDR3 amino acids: CAWRIQGAYGYTF. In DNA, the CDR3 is TGTGCCTGGAGGATCCAGGGGGCCTATGGCTACACCTTC. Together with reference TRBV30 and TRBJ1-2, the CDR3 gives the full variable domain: SQTIHQWPATLVQPVGSPLSLECTVEGTSNPNLYWYRQAAGRGLQLLFYSVGIGQISSEVPQNLSASRPQDRQFILSSKKLLLSDSGFYLCAWRIQGAYGYTFGSGTRLTVV.